Following are 21 T cell receptor beta chains from one sample sequenced in a study of blood T cell repertoires in COVID-19. The data were produced by immunoSEQ multiplex PCR, yet TCRdb's version contains in-frame clones alone and is incomplete. The sample gives around 280,000 clones, roughly 86% of which show up once; about 2.2% is in the top ten. Sequencing was carried out using peripheral blood. The receptors stem from a woman aged 25 to 45 who had recovered from COVID-19.

The CDR3 coding sequence is TGTGCCAGCAGTACAGCCTATGGCTACACCTTC. Translating gives CASSTAYGYTF. This rearrangement joins TRBV2 to TRBJ1-2; no reliable D call. The CDR3 is 11 residues long. Germline V gene sequence: CDR1 SNHLY, CDR2 FYNNEI. V was clipped by 5 bases and J by 4 bases, with 5 bases between them.

V gene TRBV27 combines with J gene TRBJ2-1, with TRBD2 as a possible D gene (7 bases). Germline V gene lookup returns CDR1 MNHEY and CDR2 SMNVEV (reference sequence). The CDR3 runs to 11 residues. Trimming left V 3 bases short and J 14 bases short, with 11 bases between. The chain's CDR3 is CASSLGEGEFF. CDR3 DNA sequence: TGTGCCAGCAGTTTGGGGGAGGGGGAGTTCTTC.

V gene TRBV15 combines with J gene TRBJ2-5; TRBD1 aligns across 8 bases. The CDR3 length is 14 residues. Germline V gives CDR1 LNHNV, CDR2 YYDKDF (reference sequence). Trimming took 8 bases from V and 5 from J; bases not matched to a gene: 10. The DNA of the CDR3 is TGTGCCACCCATGCGACAGGGGTAACGGAGACCCAGTACTTC. As protein: CATHATGVTETQYF.

In its sample, this clone was seen once. This sequence joins TRBV7-8 and TRBJ2-3; D is possibly TRBD2 (7 bases). The V gene lost 1 base and the J gene lost 3 bases, with 11 bases spanning the gap. The CDR3 totals 15 residues. From germline, CDR1 is SGHVS and CDR2 FQNEAQ. CDR3 sequence reads: CASSLGRGGTDTQYF. The CDR3 DNA is TGTGCCAGCAGCTTAGGGAGGGGGGGAACAGATACGCAGTATTTT.

The CDR3 here is CASSENRGGKQPQHF. In DNA form, the CDR3 reads TGTGCCAGCAGTGAGAACAGGGGTGGGAAACAGCCCCAGCATTTT. The V gene is TRBV6-1, the J gene TRBJ1-5, with 7 bases lining up with TRBD1. The germline gives CDR1 MNHNS, CDR2 SASEGT. V shed 3 bases and J 7 bases; nucleotides not matched to a gene: 9. The CDR3 extends over 15 amino acids.

The J gene is TRBJ2-7, the V gene TRBV3-1 (or the pseudogene TRBV3-2), with D possibly being TRBD2 (6 bases). This CDR3 comprises 13 residues. V shed 0 bases and J shed 8 bases, with 11 bases lying between them. Germline V gives CDR1 LGHDT, CDR2 YNNKEL (reference sequence). CDR3 DNA: TGTGCCAGCAGCCAAGATGGGCGCGGGAAGCAGTACTTC. This encodes CASSQDGRGKQYF.

V gene TRBV19 combines with J gene TRBJ1-2; D is uncertain. The CDR3 covers 14 residues. V lost 2 bases to trimming and J lost 8 bases, with 15 bases between them. Germline loops: CDR1 LNHDA, CDR2 SQIVND (reference sequence). DNA of the CDR3: TGTGCCAGTAGTATACTAGAATTTTACGGCGGCTACACCTTC. Translating it yields CASSILEFYGGYTF.

The genes are TRBV9 and TRBJ2-2; D remains ambiguous. The germline V gene encodes CDR1 SGDLS and CDR2 YYNGEE. The CDR3 has 13 residues. The V end was cut by 2 bases, the J end by 3 bases, with 5 bases between. CDR3 in DNA: TGTGCCAGCAGCGTCACGGACACCGGGGAGCTGTTTTTT. Its protein is CASSVTDTGELFF.

The rearrangement uses TRBV7-3 and TRBJ2-2; D is possibly TRBD2 (5 bases). Trimming took 0 bases from V and 4 from J, leaving 6 bases between them. Germline assignment: CDR1 SGHTA and CDR2 FQGTGA. The CDR3 runs to 14 residues. The CDR3 reads CASSLTGVTGELFF. The CDR3 DNA sequence: TGTGCCAGCAGCTTAACCGGGGTCACCGGGGAGCTGTTTTTT.

This chain connects TRBV9 to TRBJ2-5; possibly TRBD2 for D (5 bases). The CDR3 consists of 13 residues. V was cut by 0 bases and J by 9 bases, with 12 bases left in between. Germline V gene sequence: CDR1 SGDLS, CDR2 YYNGEE. Here the CDR3 DNA reads TGTGCCAGCAGCGTAGGCAACGGGGTGTCCCAGTACTTC. This codes for CASSVGNGVSQYF.

The rearrangement joins TRBV5-4 to TRBJ2-1; D possibly corresponds to TRBD1 (6 bases). This CDR3 contains 11 residues. CDR1 is SGHNT, CDR2 YYREEE, per germline (reference sequence). The germline V and J ends were trimmed by 4 bases and 7 bases, with 6 bases remaining between them. The CDR3 loop is CASSQGNEQFF. As DNA, the CDR3 is TGTGCCAGCAGCCAGGGGAATGAGCAGTTCTTC.

V is TRBV5-1 and J is TRBJ2-5, with D possibly being TRBD1 (6 bases). This CDR3 spans 13 amino acids. Trimming took 4 bases from V and 0 from J, leaving 7 bases between them. Germline values: CDR1 SGHRS, CDR2 YFSETQ. The CDR3 spells CASSPGDQETQYF. For the CDR3, the DNA is TGCGCCAGCAGCCCAGGGGACCAAGAGACCCAGTACTTC.

A remark on this clone: Compared with germline, one end of the junction differs, possibly owing to a read error. The chain links TRBV7-3 to TRBJ1-6; 9 nucleotides agree with TRBD1. The CDR3 totals 9 residues. Germline-derived CDR1 and CDR2 are SGHTA and FQGTGA. CDR3 nucleotide sequence: TGTGCCAGCAGCGACAGGGGGTGGTTT. Translating gives CASSDRGWF.

This clone was seen more than once but under ten times. The chain joins TRBV19 to TRBJ1-5, with D perhaps matching TRBD1 (6 bases). CDR1 and CDR2 (germline): LNHDA, SQIVND (reference sequence). The CDR3 runs to 15 residues. Trimming stripped 6 bases from V and 3 bases from J, with 15 bases between. This CDR3 is CASRADRLDNQPQHF. DNA of the CDR3: TGTGCCAGTAGAGCAGACAGGCTGGACAATCAGCCCCAGCATTTT.

This sequence joins TRBV6-2 or TRBV6-3 and TRBJ1-2; 7 bases are a match to TRBD1. The V segment lost 2 bases and the J segment 5 bases; nucleotides outside the gene matches: 5. The V gene's germline CDR1 is MNHEY and CDR2 SVGEGT. The CDR3 has 14 residues. DNA for the CDR3: TGTGCCAGCAGTTACCAGGGGGGCGCATATGGCTACACCTTC. Its protein is CASSYQGGAYGYTF.

J is TRBJ1-2 and V is TRBV27, with D maybe TRBD1 (6 bases). CDR1 and CDR2 (germline): MNHEY, SMNVEV (reference sequence). This CDR3 region has 17 residues. Between the trimmed V and J ends, which lost 4 bases and 7 bases, there was a span of 25 bases. CDR3 sequence: CASSSALHFGRGGGYTF. CDR3 nucleotide sequence: TGTGCCAGCAGTTCCGCACTTCATTTTGGCAGGGGCGGTGGCTACACCTTC.

The gene calls are TRBV27 and TRBJ2-7; D is ambiguous. This CDR3 is built from 15 residues. The germline CDR1 and CDR2 sequences are MNHEY and SMNVEV (reference sequence). The ends were cut back, 5 bases at V and 3 bases at J, with 17 bases in the middle. The CDR3 DNA sequence: TGTGCCAGCAGTGCGGTAGTCCTCCCAAGCTACGAGCAGTACTTC. It is translated as CASSAVVLPSYEQYF.

This clone has a single count. The chain is built from TRBV10-1 and TRBJ1-1, with 9 bases aligning to TRBD1. Germline-derived CDR1 and CDR2 are WNHNN and SYGVQD (reference sequence). J gave up 1 base and V 5 bases, and 5 bases lay outside the gene matches. The CDR3 contains 15 residues. The CDR3 DNA is TGCGCCAGCAGTTCGGACAGGGGTCCGAACACTGAAGCTTTCTTT. This sequence encodes CASSSDRGPNTEAFF.

A single count supports this clone. The chain links TRBV24-1 to TRBJ2-1; 8 nucleotides match TRBD1. This CDR3 has 16 amino acids. Per the germline V gene, CDR1 is KGHDR and CDR2 is SFDVKD. After removal of 3 bases from V and 3 bases from J, the junction contained 6 bases not matched to a gene. The CDR3 region has the DNA TGTGCCACCAGTGATCCTACGGGACAGGTCTACAATGAGCAGTTCTTC. Encoded protein: CATSDPTGQVYNEQFF.

This clone was observed a handful of times. J is TRBJ1-1 and V is TRBV11-2; 7 bases match TRBD1. The germline CDR1 and CDR2 sequences are SGHAT and FQNNGV. V was pared by 6 bases and J by 1 base, with 5 bases of the junction left unmatched. CDR3 length: 14 amino acids. CDR3: CASSSGQKNTEAFF. In nucleotides, the CDR3 is TGTGCCAGCAGTTCGGGACAGAAGAACACTGAAGCTTTCTTT.

The gene calls are TRBV7-9 and TRBJ1-4; the match to TRBD1 covers 7 bases. The CDR3 is 14 amino acids. Trimming cost V 1 base and J 6 bases; bases outside gene matches: 2. CDR1 and CDR2 from the germline V gene are SEHNR and FQNEAQ (reference sequence). CDR3 region: CASSLDRGDEKLFF. DNA for the CDR3: TGTGCCAGCAGCTTAGACAGGGGAGATGAAAAACTGTTTTTT.